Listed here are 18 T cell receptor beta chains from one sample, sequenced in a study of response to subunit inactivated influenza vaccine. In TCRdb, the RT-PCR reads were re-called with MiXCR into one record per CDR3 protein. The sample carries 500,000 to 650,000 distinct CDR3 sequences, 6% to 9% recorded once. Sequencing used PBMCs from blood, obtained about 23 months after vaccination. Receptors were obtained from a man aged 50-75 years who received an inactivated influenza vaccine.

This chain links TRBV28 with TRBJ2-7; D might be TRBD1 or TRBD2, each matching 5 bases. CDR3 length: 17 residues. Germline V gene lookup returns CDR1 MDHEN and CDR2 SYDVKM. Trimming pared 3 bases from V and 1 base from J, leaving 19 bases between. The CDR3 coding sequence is TGTGCCAGCAGTTTTGGGGGTTTCCAAGGCGGATCCTACGAGCAGTACTTC. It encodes CASSFGGFQGGSYEQYF.

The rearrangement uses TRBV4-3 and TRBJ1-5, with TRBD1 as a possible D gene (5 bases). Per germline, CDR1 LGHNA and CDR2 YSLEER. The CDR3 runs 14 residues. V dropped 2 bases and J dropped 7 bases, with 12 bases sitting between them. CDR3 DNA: TGCGCCAGCAGCCAAATGCCGGGACGGCAGCCCCAGCATTTT. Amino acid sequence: CASSQMPGRQPQHF.

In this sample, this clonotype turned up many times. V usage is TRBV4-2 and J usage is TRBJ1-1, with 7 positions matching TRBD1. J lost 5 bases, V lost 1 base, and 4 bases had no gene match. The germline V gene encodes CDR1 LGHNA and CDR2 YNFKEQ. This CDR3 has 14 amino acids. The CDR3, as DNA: TGTGCCAGCAGCCAAGGACAGGGAAGGACTGAAGCTTTCTTT. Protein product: CASSQGQGRTEAFF.

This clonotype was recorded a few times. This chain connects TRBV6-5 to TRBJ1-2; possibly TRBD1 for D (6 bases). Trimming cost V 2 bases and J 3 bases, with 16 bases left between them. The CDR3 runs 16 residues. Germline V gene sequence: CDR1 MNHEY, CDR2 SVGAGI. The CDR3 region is CASSYPTGLLDYGYTF. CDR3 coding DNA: TGTGCCAGCAGTTACCCGACAGGACTTCTTGACTATGGCTACACCTTC.

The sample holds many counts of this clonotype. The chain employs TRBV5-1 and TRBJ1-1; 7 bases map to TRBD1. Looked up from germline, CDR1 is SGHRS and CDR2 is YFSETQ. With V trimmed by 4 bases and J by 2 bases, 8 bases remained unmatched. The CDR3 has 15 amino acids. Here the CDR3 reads CASSDWGTVNTEAFF. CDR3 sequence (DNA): TGCGCCAGCAGCGATTGGGGGACAGTTAACACTGAAGCTTTCTTT.

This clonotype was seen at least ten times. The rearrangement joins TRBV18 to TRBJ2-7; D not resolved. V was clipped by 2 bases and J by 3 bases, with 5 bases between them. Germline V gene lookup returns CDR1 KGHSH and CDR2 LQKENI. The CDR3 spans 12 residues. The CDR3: CASSPRVYEQYF. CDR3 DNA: TGTGCCAGCTCACCAAGAGTCTACGAGCAGTACTTC.

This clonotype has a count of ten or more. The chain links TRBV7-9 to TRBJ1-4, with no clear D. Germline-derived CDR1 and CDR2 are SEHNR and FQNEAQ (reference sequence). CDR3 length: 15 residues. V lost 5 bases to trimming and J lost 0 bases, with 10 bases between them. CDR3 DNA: TGTGCCAGCAGCCTGGAAGTAGCAACTAATGAAAAACTGTTTTTT. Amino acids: CASSLEVATNEKLFF.

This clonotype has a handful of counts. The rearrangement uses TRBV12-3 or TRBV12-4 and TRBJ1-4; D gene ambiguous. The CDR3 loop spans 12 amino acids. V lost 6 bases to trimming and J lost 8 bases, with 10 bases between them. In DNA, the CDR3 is TGTGCCAGCAGCAGACTGCGGGAAAAACTGTTTTTT. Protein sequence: CASSRLREKLFF.

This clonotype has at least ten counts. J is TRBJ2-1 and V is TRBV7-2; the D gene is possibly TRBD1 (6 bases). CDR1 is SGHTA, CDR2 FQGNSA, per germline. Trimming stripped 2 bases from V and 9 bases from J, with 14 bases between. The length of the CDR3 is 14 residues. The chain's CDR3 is CASSLKQQGSEQFF. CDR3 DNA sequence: TGTGCCAGCAGCTTAAAGCAACAGGGTTCTGAGCAGTTCTTC.

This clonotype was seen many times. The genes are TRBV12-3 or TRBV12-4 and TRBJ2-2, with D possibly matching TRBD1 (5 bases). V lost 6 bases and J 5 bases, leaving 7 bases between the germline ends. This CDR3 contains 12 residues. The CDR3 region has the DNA TGTGCCAGCAGGGGGCATACCGGGGAGCTGTTTTTT. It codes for CASRGHTGELFF.

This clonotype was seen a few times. This CDR3 is CSAGDRLAYEQYF. The CDR3 DNA is TGCAGTGCTGGGGACCGACTGGCCTACGAGCAGTACTTC. The J gene is TRBJ2-7, the V gene TRBV20-1, with D perhaps given as TRBD1 or TRBD2 (5 bases each). V lost 5 bases and J lost 2, with 13 bases in between. This CDR3 contains 13 residues. Germline V gene data show CDR1 as DFQATT and CDR2 as SNEGSKA (reference sequence).

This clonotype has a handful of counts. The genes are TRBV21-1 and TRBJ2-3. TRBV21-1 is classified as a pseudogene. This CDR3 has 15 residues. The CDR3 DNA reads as TGTGCCAGCAGCATGTCTGTTACTAGCACAGATACGCAGTATTTT. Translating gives CASSMSVTSTDTQYF.

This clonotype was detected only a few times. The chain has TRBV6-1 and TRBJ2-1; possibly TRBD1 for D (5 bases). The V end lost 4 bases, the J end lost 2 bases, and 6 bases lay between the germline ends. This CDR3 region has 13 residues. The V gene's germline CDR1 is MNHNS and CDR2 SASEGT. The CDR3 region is CASSGGPYNEQFF. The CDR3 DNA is TGTGCCAGCAGTGGGGGCCCCTACAATGAGCAGTTCTTC.

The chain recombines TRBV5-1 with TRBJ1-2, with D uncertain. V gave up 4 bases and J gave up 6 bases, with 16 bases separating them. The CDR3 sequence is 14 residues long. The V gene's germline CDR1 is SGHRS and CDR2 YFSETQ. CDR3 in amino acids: CASSAVTGVDGYTF. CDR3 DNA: TGCGCCAGCAGCGCTGTAACCGGGGTGGATGGCTACACCTTC.

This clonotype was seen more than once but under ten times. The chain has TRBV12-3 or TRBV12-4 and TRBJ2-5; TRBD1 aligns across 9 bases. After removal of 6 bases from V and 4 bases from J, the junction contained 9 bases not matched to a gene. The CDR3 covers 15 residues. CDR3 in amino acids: CASRSTGGFGETQYF. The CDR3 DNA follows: TGTGCCAGCAGATCCACAGGGGGCTTCGGAGAGACCCAGTACTTC.

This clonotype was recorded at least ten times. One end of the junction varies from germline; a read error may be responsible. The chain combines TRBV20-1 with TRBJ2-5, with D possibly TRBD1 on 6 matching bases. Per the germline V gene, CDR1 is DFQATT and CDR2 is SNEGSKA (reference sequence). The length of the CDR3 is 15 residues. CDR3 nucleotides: TGCAGTGCAAGAGACCCAGGGGTCTCGTGGGAGACCCAGTACTTC. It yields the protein CSARDPGVSWETQYF.

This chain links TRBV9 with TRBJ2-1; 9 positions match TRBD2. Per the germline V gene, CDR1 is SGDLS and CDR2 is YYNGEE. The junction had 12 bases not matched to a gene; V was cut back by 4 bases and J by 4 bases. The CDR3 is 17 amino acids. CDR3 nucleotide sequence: TGTGCCAGCAGCCCGAGGGCTAGCGGGGTCGGATACAATGAGCAGTTCTTC. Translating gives CASSPRASGVGYNEQFF.

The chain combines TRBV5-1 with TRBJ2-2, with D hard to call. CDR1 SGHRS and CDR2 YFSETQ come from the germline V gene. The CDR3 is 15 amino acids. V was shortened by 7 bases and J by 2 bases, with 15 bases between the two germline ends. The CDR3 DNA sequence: TGCGCCAGCCGATCCCCGGCATCAAACACCGGGGAGCTGTTTTTT. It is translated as CASRSPASNTGELFF. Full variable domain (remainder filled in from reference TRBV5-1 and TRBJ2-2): KAGVTQTPRYLIKTRGQQVTLSCSPISGHRSVSWYQQTPGQGLQFLFEYFSETQRNKGNFPGRFSGRQFSNSRSEMNVSTLELGDSALYLCASRSPASNTGELFFGEGSRLTVL.